These T cell receptor beta chains were read from a single sample in a study of shared clonotypes between healthy human individuals. The data were produced by immunoSEQ multiplex PCR, yet TCRdb's version contains in-frame clones alone and is incomplete. This table has approximately 1.9 million clones, 80% to 95% appearing once. Sequencing was carried out using naive CD8+ T cells from PBMCs. The source of these receptors is a man younger than 30 in good health. Some clones in this sample may be carry-over from other donors' samples. Each CDR3 is given with its conserved first and last residue. Each record gives: CDR3 protein, CDR3 DNA, D gene, clone size, V gene, J gene. A D gene is named only where the DNA matches it firmly. Part of the rows lack a size; the others show once, few, many or a class for expanded clones.

cdr3_aa: CASSDGAGPIYGYTF; cdr3_nt: TGTGCCAGCAGTGACGGGGCAGGGCCCATCTATGGCTACACCTTC; d_call: .; clone_size: .; v_call: TRBV6-4; j_call: TRBJ1-2
cdr3_aa: CASSPPPGQVSGNTIYF; cdr3_nt: TGTGCCAGCTCACCGCCCCCGGGGCAGGTCTCTGGAAACACCATATATTTT; d_call: .; clone_size: .; v_call: TRBV18; j_call: TRBJ1-3
cdr3_aa: CASSQGLAGAYEQYF; cdr3_nt: TGCGCCAGCAGCCAAGGACTAGCGGGAGCCTACGAGCAGTACTTC; d_call: TRBD2; clone_size: few; v_call: TRBV4-3; j_call: TRBJ2-7
cdr3_aa: CASSQDRGTSGNTIYF; cdr3_nt: TGCGCCAGCAGCCAAGATCGGGGGACTTCTGGAAACACCATATATTTT; d_call: .; clone_size: .; v_call: TRBV4-3; j_call: TRBJ1-3
cdr3_aa: CAISEQGLYYEQYF; cdr3_nt: TGTGCCATCAGTGAACAGGGTTTATACTACGAGCAGTACTTC; d_call: .; clone_size: .; v_call: TRBV10-3; j_call: TRBJ2-7
cdr3_aa: CASSLDNPGEQYF; cdr3_nt: TGTGCCAGCAGCTTAGACAACCCCGGAGAGCAGTACTTC; d_call: .; clone_size: .; v_call: TRBV7-2; j_call: TRBJ2-7
cdr3_aa: CASSWGATGELFF; cdr3_nt: TGTGCCAGCAGTTGGGGTGCCACCGGGGAGCTGTTTTTT; d_call: .; clone_size: .; v_call: TRBV27; j_call: TRBJ2-2
cdr3_aa: CASSDLAGPYEQYF; cdr3_nt: TGCGCCAGCAGTGACCTAGCGGGCCCATACGAGCAGTACTTC; d_call: TRBD2; clone_size: .; v_call: TRBV10-2; j_call: TRBJ2-7
cdr3_aa: CASSPLLAASGGYTF; cdr3_nt: TGTGCCAGCAGCCCCCTTTTGGCAGCGTCGGGTGGCTACACCTTC; d_call: .; clone_size: .; v_call: TRBV7-9; j_call: TRBJ1-2
cdr3_aa: CASSLTTGGGSQQFF; cdr3_nt: TGTGCCAGCAGCTTAACGACCGGGGGCGGGAGCCAGCAGTTCTTC; d_call: .; clone_size: .; v_call: TRBV7-3; j_call: TRBJ2-1
cdr3_aa: CASSLEGATGELFF; cdr3_nt: TGTGCCAGCAGCTTGGAGGGGGCCACCGGGGAGCTGTTTTTT; d_call: TRBD1; clone_size: .; v_call: TRBV5-4; j_call: TRBJ2-2
cdr3_aa: CASSQESQEGLYEQYF; cdr3_nt: TGCGCCAGCAGCCAAGAATCACAGGAGGGTCTCTACGAGCAGTACTTC; d_call: .; clone_size: .; v_call: TRBV4-3; j_call: TRBJ2-7
cdr3_aa: CASSLKDIWDNEQFF; cdr3_nt: TGTGCCAGCAGCTTAAAGGATATTTGGGACAATGAGCAGTTCTTC; d_call: .; clone_size: .; v_call: TRBV7-9; j_call: TRBJ2-1
cdr3_aa: CASSWIADRGNYGYTF; cdr3_nt: TGTGCCAGCAGCTGGATTGCGGACAGAGGAAACTATGGCTACACCTTC; d_call: .; clone_size: .; v_call: TRBV5-4; j_call: TRBJ1-2
cdr3_aa: CASSPGQGAGYGYTF; cdr3_nt: TGTGCCAGCAGCCCCGGACAGGGGGCGGGATATGGCTACACCTTC; d_call: TRBD1; clone_size: .; v_call: TRBV7-3; j_call: TRBJ1-2
cdr3_aa: CASSYTTGGENEQYF; cdr3_nt: TGTGCCAGCAGTTACACGACAGGGGGCGAGAACGAGCAGTACTTC; d_call: TRBD1; clone_size: .; v_call: TRBV6-5; j_call: TRBJ2-7